This T cell receptor beta chain is from a study of blood T cell repertoires in COVID-19. The overall study: The origin of the acute and convalescent COVID-19 samples was the United States, Italy and Spain. Sample material is recorded as cDNA or gDNA derived from T cells, B-cell-depleted T cells, or PBMCs.

Per the study methods: From reference gene primer amplification, estimates of nucleated cell counts were derived. This table comes from immunoSEQ multiplex PCR, and its TCRdb copy is limited to in-frame clones, with some not included. V and J calls and clone size are given by that table; D and trimming were obtained from the DNA. The repertoire consists of 45,000 or so clones, with 80% to 90% occurring once and the leading ten covering under 9.5%. V lost 7 bases and J lost 2; bases outside the gene matches: 9. This CDR3 has 15 residues. The germline V gene has CDR1 LNHDA and CDR2 SQIVND (reference sequence).

The chain couples TRBV19 to TRBJ2-3; 7 bases fit TRBD1. The receptor was derived from a human donor in a cohort sampled during active COVID-19. The source material was peripheral blood. CDR3 residues: CASIRTGDPTDTQYF. The CDR3 region has the DNA TGTGCCAGTATAAGAACAGGGGACCCCACAGATACGCAGTATTTT.